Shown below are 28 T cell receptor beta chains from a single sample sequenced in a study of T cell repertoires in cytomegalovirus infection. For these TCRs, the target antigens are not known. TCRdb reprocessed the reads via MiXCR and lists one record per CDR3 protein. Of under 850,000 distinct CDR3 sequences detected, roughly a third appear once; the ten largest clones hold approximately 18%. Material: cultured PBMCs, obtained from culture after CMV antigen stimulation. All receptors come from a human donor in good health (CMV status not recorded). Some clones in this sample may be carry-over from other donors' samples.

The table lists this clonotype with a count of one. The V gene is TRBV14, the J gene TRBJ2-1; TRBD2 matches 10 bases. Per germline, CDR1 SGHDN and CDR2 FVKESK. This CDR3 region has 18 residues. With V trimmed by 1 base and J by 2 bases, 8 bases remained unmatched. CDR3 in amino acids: CASSQGLGLAGAYNEQFF. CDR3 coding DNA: TGTGCCAGCAGCCAAGGCCTAGGCCTAGCGGGAGCCTACAATGAGCAGTTCTTC.

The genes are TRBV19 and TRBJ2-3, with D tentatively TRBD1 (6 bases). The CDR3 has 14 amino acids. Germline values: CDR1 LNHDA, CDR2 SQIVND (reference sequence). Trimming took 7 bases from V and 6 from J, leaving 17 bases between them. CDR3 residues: CASTPSTGMDTQYF. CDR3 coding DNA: TGTGCCAGTACCCCATCGACAGGTATGGATACGCAGTATTTT.

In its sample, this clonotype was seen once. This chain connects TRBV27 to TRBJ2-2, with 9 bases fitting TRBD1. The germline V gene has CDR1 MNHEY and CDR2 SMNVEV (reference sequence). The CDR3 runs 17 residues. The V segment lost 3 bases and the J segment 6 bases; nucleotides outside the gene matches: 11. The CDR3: CASSLGGDRVLSGELFF. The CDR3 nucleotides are TGTGCCAGCAGTTTGGGGGGGGACAGGGTTCTCTCCGGGGAGCTGTTTTTT.

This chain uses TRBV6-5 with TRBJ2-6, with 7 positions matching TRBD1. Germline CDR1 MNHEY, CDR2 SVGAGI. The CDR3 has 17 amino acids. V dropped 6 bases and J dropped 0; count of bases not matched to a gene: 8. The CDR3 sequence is CASRRTGVPSGANVLTF. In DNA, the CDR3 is TGTGCCAGCAGACGAACAGGGGTACCCTCTGGGGCCAACGTCCTGACTTTC.

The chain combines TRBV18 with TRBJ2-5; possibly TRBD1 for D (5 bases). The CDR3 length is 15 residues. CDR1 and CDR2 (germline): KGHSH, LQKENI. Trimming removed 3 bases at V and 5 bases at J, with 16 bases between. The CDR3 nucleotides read TGTGCCAGCTCACCCCGACAGATTCAAGGGGAGACCCAGTACTTC. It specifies CASSPRQIQGETQYF.

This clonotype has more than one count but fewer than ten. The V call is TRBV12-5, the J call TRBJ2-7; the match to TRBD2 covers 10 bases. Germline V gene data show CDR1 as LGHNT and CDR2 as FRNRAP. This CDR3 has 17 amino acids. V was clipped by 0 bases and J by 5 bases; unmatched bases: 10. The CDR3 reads CASGLVPGSGRTHEQYF. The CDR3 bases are TGTGCTAGTGGTTTGGTACCGGGTAGCGGGAGGACCCACGAGCAGTACTTC.

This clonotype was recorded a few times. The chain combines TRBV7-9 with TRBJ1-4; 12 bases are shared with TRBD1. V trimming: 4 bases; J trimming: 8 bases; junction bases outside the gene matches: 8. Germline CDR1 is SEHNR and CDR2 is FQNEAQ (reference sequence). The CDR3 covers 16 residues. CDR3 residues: CASSSLRDRGLEKLFF. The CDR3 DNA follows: TGTGCCAGCAGCTCGTTGAGGGACAGGGGGCTCGAAAAACTGTTTTTT.

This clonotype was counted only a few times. CDR3 DNA: TGTGCCAGCAGGCGGACAGAGAACTACGAGCAGTACTTC. Protein product: CASRRTENYEQYF. V and J are TRBV7-9 and TRBJ2-7; D possibly corresponds to TRBD1 (6 bases). The length of the CDR3 is 13 residues. V was cut by 6 bases and J by 3 bases, with 12 bases left in between. Germline V gene data show CDR1 as SEHNR and CDR2 as FQNEAQ (reference sequence). Combining the CDR3 with reference TRBV7-9 and TRBJ2-7 gives the whole variable domain DTGVSQNPRHKITKRGQNVTFRCDPISEHNRLYWYRQTLGQGPEFLTYFQNEAQLEKSRLLSDRFSAERPKGSFSTLEIQRTEQGDSAMYLCASRRTENYEQYFGPGTRLTVT.

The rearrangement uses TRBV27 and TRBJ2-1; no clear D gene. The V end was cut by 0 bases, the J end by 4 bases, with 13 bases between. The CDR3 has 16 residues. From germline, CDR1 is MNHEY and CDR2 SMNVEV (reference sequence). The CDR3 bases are TGTGCCAGCAGTTTATCAGCTGGAGAGAGATACAATGAGCAGTTCTTC. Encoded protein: CASSLSAGERYNEQFF.

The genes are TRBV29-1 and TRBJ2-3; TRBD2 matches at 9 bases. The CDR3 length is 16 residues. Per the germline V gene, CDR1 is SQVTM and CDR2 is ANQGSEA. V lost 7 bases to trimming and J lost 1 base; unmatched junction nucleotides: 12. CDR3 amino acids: CSADAARGGGTDTQYF. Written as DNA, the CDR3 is TGCAGCGCAGACGCGGCGCGGGGGGGGGGCACAGATACGCAGTATTTT.

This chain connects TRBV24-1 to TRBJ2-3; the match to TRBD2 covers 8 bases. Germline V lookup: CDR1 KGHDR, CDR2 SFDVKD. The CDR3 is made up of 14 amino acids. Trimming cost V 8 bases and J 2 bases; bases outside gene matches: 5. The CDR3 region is CATTGLAPTDTQYF. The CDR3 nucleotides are TGTGCCACCACCGGACTAGCTCCCACAGATACGCAGTATTTT.

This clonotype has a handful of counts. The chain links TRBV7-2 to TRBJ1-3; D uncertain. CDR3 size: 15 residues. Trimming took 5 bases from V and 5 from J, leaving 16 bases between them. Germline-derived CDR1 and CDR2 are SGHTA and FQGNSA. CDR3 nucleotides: TGTGCCAGCAGCCCCCTGGGGTTTTCTCGAAACACCATATATTTT. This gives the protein CASSPLGFSRNTIYF.

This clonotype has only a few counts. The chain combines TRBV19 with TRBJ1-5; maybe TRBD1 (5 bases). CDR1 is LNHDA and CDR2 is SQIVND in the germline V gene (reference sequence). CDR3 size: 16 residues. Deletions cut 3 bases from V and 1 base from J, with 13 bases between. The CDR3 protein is CASSIQDSVSNQPQHF. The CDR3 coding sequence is TGTGCCAGTAGTATCCAAGACAGCGTGAGCAATCAGCCCCAGCATTTT.

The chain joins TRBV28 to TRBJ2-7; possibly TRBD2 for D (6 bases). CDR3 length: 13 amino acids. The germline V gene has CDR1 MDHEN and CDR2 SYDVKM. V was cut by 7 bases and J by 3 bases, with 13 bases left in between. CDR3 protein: CASTTRSDYEQYF. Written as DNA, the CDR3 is TGTGCCAGCACGACTAGATCCGACTACGAGCAGTACTTC.

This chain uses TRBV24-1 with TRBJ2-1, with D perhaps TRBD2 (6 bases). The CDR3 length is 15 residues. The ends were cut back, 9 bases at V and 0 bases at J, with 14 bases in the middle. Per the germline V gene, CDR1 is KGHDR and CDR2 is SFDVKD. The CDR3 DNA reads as TGTGCCACCGCAAAAGCCGGGAGCTCCTACAATGAGCAGTTCTTC. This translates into CATAKAGSSYNEQFF.

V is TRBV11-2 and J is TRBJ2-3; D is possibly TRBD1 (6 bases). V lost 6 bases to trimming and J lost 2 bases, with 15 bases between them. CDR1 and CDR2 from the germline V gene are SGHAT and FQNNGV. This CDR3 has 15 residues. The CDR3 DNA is TGTGCCAGCAGTTTATCCAGGGGATACACAGATACGCAGTATTTT. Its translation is CASSLSRGYTDTQYF.

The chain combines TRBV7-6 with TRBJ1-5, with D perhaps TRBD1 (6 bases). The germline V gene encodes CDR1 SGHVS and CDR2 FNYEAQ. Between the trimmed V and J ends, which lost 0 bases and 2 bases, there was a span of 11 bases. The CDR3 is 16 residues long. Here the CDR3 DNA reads TGTGCCAGCAGCTTAGCGACCAGGGGAGGCAATCAGCCCCAGCATTTT. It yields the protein CASSLATRGGNQPQHF.

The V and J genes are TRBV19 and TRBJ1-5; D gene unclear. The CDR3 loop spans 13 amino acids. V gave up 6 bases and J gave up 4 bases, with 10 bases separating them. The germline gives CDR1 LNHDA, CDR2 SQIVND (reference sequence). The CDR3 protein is CASREQFNQPQHF. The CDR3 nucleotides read TGTGCCAGTAGAGAGCAATTTAATCAGCCCCAGCATTTT. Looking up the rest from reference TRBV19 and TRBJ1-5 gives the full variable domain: DGGITQSPKYLFRKEGQNVTLSCEQNLNHDAMYWYRQDPGQGLRLIYYSQIVNDFQKGDIAEGYSVSREKKESFPLTVTSAQKNPTAFYLCASREQFNQPQHFGDGTRLSIL.

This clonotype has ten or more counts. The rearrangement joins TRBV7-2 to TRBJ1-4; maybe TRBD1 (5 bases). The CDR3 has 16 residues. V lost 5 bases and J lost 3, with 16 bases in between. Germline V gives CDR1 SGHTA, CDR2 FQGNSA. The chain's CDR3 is CASSLEIRQSNEKLFF. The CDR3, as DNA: TGTGCCAGCAGCCTAGAGATCAGACAGTCTAATGAAAAACTGTTTTTT.

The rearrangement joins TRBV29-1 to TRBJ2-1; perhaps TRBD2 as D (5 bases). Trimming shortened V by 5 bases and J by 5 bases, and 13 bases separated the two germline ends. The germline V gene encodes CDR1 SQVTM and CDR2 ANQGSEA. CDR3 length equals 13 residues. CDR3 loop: CSVKGRADNEQFF. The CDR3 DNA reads TGCAGCGTTAAAGGGCGGGCCGACAATGAGCAGTTCTTC.

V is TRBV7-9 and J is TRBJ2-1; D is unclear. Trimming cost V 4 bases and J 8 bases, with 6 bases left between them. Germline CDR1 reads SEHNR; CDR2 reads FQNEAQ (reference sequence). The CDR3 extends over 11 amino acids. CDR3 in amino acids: CASSSEYEQFF. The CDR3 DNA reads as TGTGCCAGCAGCTCGGAGTATGAGCAGTTCTTC.

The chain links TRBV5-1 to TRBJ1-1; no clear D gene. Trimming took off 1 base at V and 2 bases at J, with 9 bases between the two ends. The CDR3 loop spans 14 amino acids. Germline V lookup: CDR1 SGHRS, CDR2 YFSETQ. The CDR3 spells CASSLTEHNTEAFF. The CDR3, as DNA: TGCGCCAGCAGCTTGACAGAACACAACACTGAAGCTTTCTTT.

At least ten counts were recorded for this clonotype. DNA for the CDR3: TGTGCCAGCAGTCCTAGCGGGCAAGAGACCCAGTACTTC. Residues: CASSPSGQETQYF. The gene calls are TRBV28 and TRBJ2-5; 8 nucleotides line up with TRBD2. The J segment lost 2 bases and the V segment lost 5 bases, leaving 1 base of the junction unmatched. The length of the CDR3 is 13 residues. Germline V gives CDR1 MDHEN, CDR2 SYDVKM. Filled out from reference TRBV28 and TRBJ2-5, the complete variable domain reads DVKVTQSSRYLVKRTGEKVFLECVQDMDHENMFWYRQDPGLGLRLIYFSYDVKMKEKGDIPEGYSVSREKKERFSLILESASTNQTSMYLCASSPSGQETQYFGPGTRLLVL.

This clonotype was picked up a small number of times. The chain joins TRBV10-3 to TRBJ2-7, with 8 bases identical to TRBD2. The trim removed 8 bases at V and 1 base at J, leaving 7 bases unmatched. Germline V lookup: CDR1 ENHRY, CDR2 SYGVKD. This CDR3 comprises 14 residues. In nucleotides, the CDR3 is TGTGCCATCGCTGACGGGGGGGGATCCTACGAGCAGTACTTC. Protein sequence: CAIADGGGSYEQYF.

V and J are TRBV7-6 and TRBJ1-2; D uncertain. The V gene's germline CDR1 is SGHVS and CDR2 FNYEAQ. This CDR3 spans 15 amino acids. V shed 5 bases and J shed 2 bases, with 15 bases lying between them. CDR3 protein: CASSPQARVNYGYTF. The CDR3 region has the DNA TGTGCCAGCAGCCCCCAAGCAAGGGTGAACTATGGCTACACCTTC.

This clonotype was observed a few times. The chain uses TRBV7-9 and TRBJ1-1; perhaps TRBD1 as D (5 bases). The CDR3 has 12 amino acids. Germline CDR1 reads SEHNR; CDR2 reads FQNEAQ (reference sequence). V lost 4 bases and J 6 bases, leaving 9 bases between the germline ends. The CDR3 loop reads CASSWVGAEAFF. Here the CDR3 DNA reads TGTGCCAGCAGCTGGGTGGGGGCTGAAGCTTTCTTT.

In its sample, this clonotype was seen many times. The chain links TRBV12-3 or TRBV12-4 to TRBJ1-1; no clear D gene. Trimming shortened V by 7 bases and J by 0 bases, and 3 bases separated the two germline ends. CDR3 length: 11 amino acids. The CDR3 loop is CASNVNTEAFF. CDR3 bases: TGTGCCAGCAATGTGAACACTGAAGCTTTCTTT.

CDR3 bases: TGTGCCAGCGGACTACTTCTTTACTATGGCTACACCTTC. Translation: CASGLLLYYGYTF. The chain joins TRBV7-2 to TRBJ1-2; unclear D gene. The V and J ends lost 8 bases and 3 bases respectively, with 13 bases between them. CDR3 length: 13 amino acids. Germline V gives CDR1 SGHTA, CDR2 FQGNSA.